The clone carrying this TCR beta chain was seen only a few times. The antigen remains undetermined. TCRdb reanalysed the 5' RACE reads using MiXCR and keeps one entry per CDR3 protein. The sample yields fewer than 500,000 distinct CDR3 sequences, 25% to 30% seen once. The sample comes from a study of CD8 T cells in ankylosing spondylitis. General observations from the study: A TCR beta motif of eight highly homologous variants appeared characteristic of ankylosing spondylitis blood.

Trimming stripped 3 bases from V and 0 bases from J, with 5 bases between. The CDR3 consists of 13 residues. Specimen: blood, either unsorted or a sorted T cell fraction (not recorded which). The receptor was derived from a male donor with ankylosing spondylitis. The chain employs TRBV12-3 or TRBV12-4 and TRBJ1-1; D remains ambiguous. Here the CDR3 DNA reads TGTGCCAGCAGTTTTTTAGTGAACACTGAAGCTTTCTTT. Protein sequence: CASSFLVNTEAFF.